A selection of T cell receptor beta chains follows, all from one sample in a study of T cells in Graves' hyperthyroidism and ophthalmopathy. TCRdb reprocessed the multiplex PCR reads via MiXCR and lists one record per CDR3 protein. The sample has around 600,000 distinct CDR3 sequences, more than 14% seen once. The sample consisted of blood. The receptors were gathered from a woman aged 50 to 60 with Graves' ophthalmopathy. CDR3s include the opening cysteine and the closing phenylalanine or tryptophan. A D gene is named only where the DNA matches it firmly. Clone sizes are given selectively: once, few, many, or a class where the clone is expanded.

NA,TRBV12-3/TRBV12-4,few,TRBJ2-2,CASSFGLRAGELSF,TGTGCCAGCAGTTTTGGTCTCCGGGCCGGGGAGCTGTCTTTT
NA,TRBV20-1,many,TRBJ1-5,CSASGNSNQPQHF,TGCAGTGCTAGCGGCAATAGCAATCAGCCCCAGCATTTT
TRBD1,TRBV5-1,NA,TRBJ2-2,CASRDRVSNTGELFF,TGCGCCAGCAGGGACAGGGTGTCGAACACCGGGGAGCTGTTTTTT
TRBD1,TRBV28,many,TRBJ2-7,CASSFGVGPGQPSSYEQYF,TGTGCCAGCAGTTTCGGGGTGGGCCCGGGACAGCCAAGCTCCTACGAGCAGTACTTC
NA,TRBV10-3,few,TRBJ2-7,CAISETRGPLNYEQYF,TGTGCCATCAGTGAGACAAGGGGCCCCCTGAACTACGAGCAGTACTTC
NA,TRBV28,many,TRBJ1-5,CASNRLYSNQPQHF,TGTGCCAGCAACAGGCTTTATAGCAATCAGCCCCAGCATTTT
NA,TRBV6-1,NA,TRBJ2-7,CASSKGGGGYEQYF,TGTGCCAGCAGCAAGGGGGGCGGTGGCTACGAGCAGTACTTC
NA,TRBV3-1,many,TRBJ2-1,CASSQDLVGTTNNEQFF,TGTGCCAGCAGCCAAGATTTAGTGGGGACAACCAACAATGAGCAGTTCTTC
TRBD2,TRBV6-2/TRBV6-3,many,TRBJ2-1,CASSTGLGLADHEQFF,TGTGCCAGCAGTACAGGTTTGGGACTAGCTGATCATGAGCAGTTCTTC
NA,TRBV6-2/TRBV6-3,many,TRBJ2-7,CASSDRGGYEQYF,TGTGCCAGCTCCGATAGAGGAGGCTACGAGCAGTACTTC
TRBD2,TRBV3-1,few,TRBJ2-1,CASSHFSGSGYEQFF,TGTGCCAGCAGCCATTTTAGCGGGAGCGGGTATGAGCAGTTCTTC
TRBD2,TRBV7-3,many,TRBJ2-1,CASSLGTSYDGEQFF,TGTGCCAGCAGCTTAGGGACTAGCTACGACGGTGAGCAGTTCTTC
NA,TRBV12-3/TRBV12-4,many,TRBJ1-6,CASSSVLGAGSPLHF,TGTGCCAGCAGTTCCGTTTTGGGGGCTGGGTCACCCCTCCACTTT
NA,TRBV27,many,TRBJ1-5,CASSSRGGMDRPQHF,TGTGCCAGCAGTTCGCGCGGAGGGATGGATAGGCCCCAGCATTTT
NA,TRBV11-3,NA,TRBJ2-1,CASTLGSYRDYNEQFF,TGTGCCAGCACCCTAGGGTCTTACAGAGACTACAATGAGCAGTTCTTC
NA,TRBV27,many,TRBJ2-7,CASSLRPEVRGQYF,TGTGCCAGCAGTTTACGGCCAGAGGTACGAGGGCAGTACTTC
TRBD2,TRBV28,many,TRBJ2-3,CASSPSHGAGDTDTQYF,TGTGCCAGCAGTCCTTCCCACGGGGCGGGAGACACAGATACGCAGTATTTT
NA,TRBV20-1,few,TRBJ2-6,CSARGTLGTGANVLTF,TGCAGTGCTAGGGGGACCCTGGGCACTGGGGCCAACGTCCTGACTTTC
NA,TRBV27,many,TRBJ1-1,CASSFQGREAFF,TGTGCCAGCAGTTTCCAGGGGCGTGAAGCTTTCTTT
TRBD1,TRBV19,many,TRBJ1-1,CASSRQGDTEAFF,TGTGCCAGTAGTAGACAGGGAGACACTGAAGCTTTCTTT
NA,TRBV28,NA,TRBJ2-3,CAIDRSTDTRYF,TGTGCCATAGACAGGAGCACAGATACGCGGTATTTT
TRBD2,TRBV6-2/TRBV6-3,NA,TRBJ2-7,CASTTSPSYEQYF,TGTGCCAGCACGACTAGCCCCTCCTACGAGCAGTACTTC
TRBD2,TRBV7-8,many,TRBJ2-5,CASSDNIGTSGRETQYF,TGTGCCAGCAGCGACAATATAGGGACTAGCGGTCGGGAGACCCAGTACTTC
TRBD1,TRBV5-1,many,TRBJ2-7,CASSKGQRLYEQYF,TGCGCCAGCAGCAAGGGACAGCGCTTATACGAGCAGTACTTC
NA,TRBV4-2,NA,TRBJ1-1,CASSPTTYTEAFF,TGTGCCAGCAGCCCAACCACGTACACTGAAGCTTTCTTT
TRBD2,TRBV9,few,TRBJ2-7,CASSVGGLAGMYEQYF,TGTGCCAGCAGCGTGGGGGGACTAGCGGGGATGTACGAGCAGTACTTC
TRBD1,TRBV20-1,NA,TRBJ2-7,CSAKPGTAYEQYF,TGCAGTGCTAAACCCGGGACAGCCTACGAGCAGTACTTC
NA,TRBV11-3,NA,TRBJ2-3,CAGSLWAGEESDTQYF,TGTGCCGGCAGCTTATGGGCGGGTGAGGAATCAGATACGCAGTATTTT
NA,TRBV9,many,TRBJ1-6,CASSVGSGNNSPLHF,TGTGCCAGCAGCGTAGGATCAGGGAATAATTCACCCCTCCACTTT
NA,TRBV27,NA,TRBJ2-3,CASTRMGRGATDTQYF,TGTGCCAGCACAAGGATGGGGCGGGGCGCCACAGATACGCAGTATTTT
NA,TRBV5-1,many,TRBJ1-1,CASSRAPNTEAFF,TGCGCCAGCAGTAGGGCCCCGAACACTGAAGCTTTCTTT